These T cell receptor beta chains were read from a single sample in a study of T cell responses to AZD1222 COVID-19 vaccine. Sequencing was performed with immunoSEQ multiplex PCR; in TCRdb, only in-frame clones are kept and a portion is missing. The data show fewer than 200,000 clones, with roughly 91% seen just once and 1.6% held by the top ten. The sample in question was peripheral blood, obtained on day 0 of AZD1222 vaccination. The receptor set was obtained from an adult in good health. CDR3s include the opening cysteine and the closing phenylalanine or tryptophan. D genes are given only for firm matches. A row's size may be missing; if present it is once, few, many or a size class.

V gene,J gene,D gene,clone size,CDR3 protein,CDR3 DNA
TRBV28,TRBJ1-1,NA,NA,CASSLGVGWPFF,TGTGCCAGCAGTTTAGGGGTGGGTTGGCCTTTCTTT
TRBV2,TRBJ2-3,TRBD1,NA,CASSDRPGGLDTQYF,TGTGCCAGCAGTGATCGGCCAGGGGGCTTGGATACGCAGTATTTT
TRBV6-4,TRBJ1-2,TRBD1,NA,CASSQTGDYGYTF,TGTGCCAGCAGTCAGACAGGGGACTATGGCTACACCTTC
TRBV7-6,TRBJ1-4,TRBD1,NA,CASSWGQGGTNEKLFF,TGTGCCAGCAGCTGGGGACAGGGTGGGACTAATGAAAAACTGTTTTTT
TRBV6-4,TRBJ1-2,NA,NA,CASSDGRWGGYTF,TGTGCCAGCAGTGACGGGAGGTGGGGAGGCTACACCTTC
TRBV5-1,TRBJ1-1,NA,NA,CASSLVQGGTEAFF,TGCGCCAGCAGCTTGGTCCAGGGAGGCACTGAAGCTTTCTTT
TRBV9,TRBJ2-6,NA,NA,CASSVSGANVLTF,TGTGCCAGCAGCGTGTCTGGGGCCAACGTCCTGACTTTC
TRBV5-5,TRBJ1-2,NA,many,CASSLSTARGSYGYTF,TGTGCCAGCAGCTTGTCGACAGCCCGGGGTTCCTATGGCTACACCTTC
TRBV28,TRBJ2-7,NA,NA,CASSLGTYEQYF,TGTGCCAGCAGCCTGGGGACCTACGAGCAGTACTTC
TRBV2,TRBJ2-5,TRBD1,NA,CASFRDRQETQYF,TGTGCCAGCTTTAGGGACAGGCAAGAGACCCAGTACTTC
TRBV28,TRBJ1-2,NA,NA,CASREQGDYGYTF,TGTGCCAGCAGGGAGCAGGGCGACTATGGCTACACCTTC
TRBV10-3,TRBJ2-3,NA,NA,CAISELSRGGTDTQYF,TGTGCCATCAGTGAGTTATCGAGGGGAGGCACAGATACGCAGTATTTT
TRBV19,TRBJ1-5,NA,few,CASSSQASNQPQHF,TGTGCCAGTAGTAGCCAGGCAAGCAATCAGCCCCAGCATTTT
TRBV6-5,TRBJ1-5,NA,NA,CASTPQGGQPQHF,TGTGCCAGCACCCCACAGGGTGGTCAGCCCCAGCATTTT
TRBV7-3,TRBJ1-6,TRBD1,NA,CASSSGTDNSPLHF,TGTGCCAGCAGTTCCGGGACAGATAATTCACCCCTCCACTTT
TRBV28,TRBJ1-2,TRBD1,NA,CASRVRRTGGSGYTF,TGTGCCAGCAGGGTACGTCGGACAGGGGGTAGTGGCTACACCTTC
TRBV14,TRBJ2-1,NA,few,CASSHENRLYSYNEQFF,TGTGCCAGCAGCCATGAAAATCGCTTATACTCCTACAATGAGCAGTTCTTC
TRBV5-1,TRBJ1-5,NA,NA,CASSPGHGGSNQPQHF,TGCGCCAGCAGCCCGGGTCATGGAGGTAGCAATCAGCCCCAGCATTTT